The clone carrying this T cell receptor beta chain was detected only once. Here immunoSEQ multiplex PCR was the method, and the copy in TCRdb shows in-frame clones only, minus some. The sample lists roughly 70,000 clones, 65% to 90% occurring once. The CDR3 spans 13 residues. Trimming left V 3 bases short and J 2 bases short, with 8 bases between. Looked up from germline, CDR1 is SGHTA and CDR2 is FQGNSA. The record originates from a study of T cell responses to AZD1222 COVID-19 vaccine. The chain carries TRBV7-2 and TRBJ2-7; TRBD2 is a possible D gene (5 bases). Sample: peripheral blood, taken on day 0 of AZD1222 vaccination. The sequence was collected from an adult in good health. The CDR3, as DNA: TGTGCCAGCAGCTTCCCGGGGACCTACGAGCAGTACTTC. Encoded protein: CASSFPGTYEQYF. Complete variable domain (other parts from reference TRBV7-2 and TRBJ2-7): GAGVSQSPSNKVTEKGKDVELRCDPISGHTALYWYRQSLGQGLEFLIYFQGNSAPDKSGLPSDRFSAERTGGSVSTLTIQRTQQEDSAVYLCASSFPGTYEQYFGPGTRLTVT.